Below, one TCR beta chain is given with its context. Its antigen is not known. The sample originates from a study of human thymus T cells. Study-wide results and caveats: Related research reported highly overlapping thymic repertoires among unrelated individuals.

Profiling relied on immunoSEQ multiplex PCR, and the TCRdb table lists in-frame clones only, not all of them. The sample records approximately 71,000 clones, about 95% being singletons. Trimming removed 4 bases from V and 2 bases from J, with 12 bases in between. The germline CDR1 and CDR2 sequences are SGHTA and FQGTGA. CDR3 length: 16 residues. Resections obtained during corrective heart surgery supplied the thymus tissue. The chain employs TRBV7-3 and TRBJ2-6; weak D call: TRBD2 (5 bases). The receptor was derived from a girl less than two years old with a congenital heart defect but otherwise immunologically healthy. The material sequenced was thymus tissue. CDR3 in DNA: TGTGCCAGCAGCTCACGGGGTGGGGCTGGGGCCAACGTCCTGACTTTC. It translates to CASSSRGGAGANVLTF.